This is a list of T cell receptor beta chains from one sample in a study of Ad26.COV2.S vaccination and SARS-CoV-2 variants. The method was immunoSEQ multiplex PCR; TCRdb's version includes in-frame clones alone and lacks a portion of them. The sample records hundreds of thousands of clones, more than 80% being singletons. This sample comprised peripheral blood, obtained in a trial of Ad26.COV2.S vaccine versus placebo. These receptors were taken from a person aged 18-60 years who received the Ad26.COV2.S COVID-19 vaccine or a placebo. CDR3s include the opening cysteine and the closing phenylalanine or tryptophan. Each record gives: clone size, D gene, V gene, J gene, CDR3 DNA, CDR3 protein. D genes are given only for firm matches. The size entry is marked missing in some rows and otherwise reads once, few, many or a size class.

NA,NA,TRBV6-5,TRBJ1-5,TGTGCCAGCACCCCACAGGACATCCAGCCCCAGCATTTT,CASTPQDIQPQHF
once,NA,TRBV6-6,TRBJ2-1,TGTGCCAGCAGTTCGTCAGGAATCAATGAGCAGTTCTTC,CASSSSGINEQFF
once,NA,TRBV24-1,TRBJ2-3,TGTGCCACCAGTGGGGCAATCACAGATACGCAGTATTTT,CATSGAITDTQYF
few,TRBD1,TRBV6-2/TRBV6-3,TRBJ1-3,TGTGCCAGCAGTAGGCTTCCCGGGACAGGGGAGAACACCATATATTTT,CASSRLPGTGENTIYF
NA,NA,TRBV7-2,TRBJ1-1,TGTGCCAGCAGCTTAAATCAGGGGAACACTGAAGCTTTCTTT,CASSLNQGNTEAFF
NA,NA,TRBV5-1,TRBJ1-2,TGCGCCAGCAGCTTGGGGGGCGGCAACTATGGCTACACCTTC,CASSLGGGNYGYTF
NA,NA,TRBV7-2,TRBJ2-1,TGTGCCAGCAGCTTAGACAGGGTGGGCTACAATGAGCAGTTCTTC,CASSLDRVGYNEQFF
NA,TRBD1,TRBV15,TRBJ2-7,TGTGCCACGGGGGGACAGGGCGAGAATGGCGAGCAGTACTTC,CATGGQGENGEQYF
NA,NA,TRBV19,TRBJ2-3,TGTGCCAGTAGTATGTGGGCCCTTCAGCCCACAGATACGCAGTATTTT,CASSMWALQPTDTQYF
NA,TRBD1,TRBV4-1,TRBJ1-5,TGCGCCAGCAGCTCACCGGGACAGGTCAATCAGCCCCAGCATTTT,CASSSPGQVNQPQHF
NA,TRBD2,TRBV27,TRBJ2-1,TGTGCCAGCAGTTCCCGACTAGCGGAGGCTCTGGATGAGCAGTTCTTC,CASSSRLAEALDEQFF
once,TRBD1,TRBV6-6,TRBJ2-3,TGTGCCAGCAGTGTAAACAGGGGGCTAACAGATACGCAGTATTTT,CASSVNRGLTDTQYF
NA,NA,TRBV5-5,TRBJ2-7,TGTGCCAGCAGCTCCCAGGGTATCTCCTACGAGCAGTACTTC,CASSSQGISYEQYF
NA,NA,TRBV10-3,TRBJ1-1,TGTGCCATCAGTGCGACGGGAGTGGACACTGAAGCTTTCTTT,CAISATGVDTEAFF
NA,NA,TRBV10-2,TRBJ2-5,TGCGCCAGCAGTGTTACCAAAGGGACCCAGTACTTC,CASSVTKGTQYF
NA,NA,TRBV5-1,TRBJ1-2,TGCGCCAGCAGCTTGGTTCTAGGATCTAACTATGGCTACACCTTC,CASSLVLGSNYGYTF
NA,NA,TRBV18,TRBJ1-2,TGTGCCAGCTCACCACGCGCCTTAGGAGGGGGGGCCCTGTATGGCTACACCTTC,CASSPRALGGGALYGYTF
NA,TRBD1,TRBV15,TRBJ2-3,TGTGCCACCAGCAGAGATAGGGGGCTTAGCACAGATACGCAGTATTTT,CATSRDRGLSTDTQYF
NA,NA,TRBV18,TRBJ1-4,TGTGCCAGCTCACCTGGTAGTAATGAAAAACTGTTTTTT,CASSPGSNEKLFF
NA,NA,TRBV3-1/TRBV3-2,TRBJ1-1,TGTGCCAGCAGCCAAGGCGGGGCTGGGTTCACTGAAGCTTTCTTT,CASSQGGAGFTEAFF
NA,NA,TRBV6-5,TRBJ2-1,TGTGCCACCCTTGCTTACAATGAGCAGTTCTTC,CATLAYNEQFF
NA,NA,TRBV19,TRBJ1-1,TGTGCCAGTAGTACCCCGTGGGGAAGCTCTGAAGCTTTCTTT,CASSTPWGSSEAFF
NA,NA,TRBV3-1/TRBV3-2,TRBJ2-2,TGTGCCAGCAGCCGGAATCCGGGCCTCACCGGGGAGCTGTTTTTT,CASSRNPGLTGELFF
NA,NA,TRBV20-1,TRBJ1-5,TGCAGTGCTCCTCTCCTTGGGACCCAGCATTTT,CSAPLLGTQHF
NA,NA,TRBV12-5,TRBJ2-7,TGTGCTAGTAGCCTGGCCCTAGGGGCCTACGAGCAGTACTTC,CASSLALGAYEQYF
NA,TRBD2,TRBV7-6,TRBJ2-7,TGTGCCAGCAGCTTAGTAACGGGACTAGCGGGAGACGAGCAGTACTTC,CASSLVTGLAGDEQYF
once,NA,TRBV11-2,TRBJ2-1,TGTGCCAGCAGCTCCCAATTTGGGCAGTTCTTC,CASSSQFGQFF
once,TRBD1,TRBV6-2/TRBV6-3,TRBJ2-2,TGTGCCAGCAGCTTCAAGAGGGGGCTAATGAACACCGGGGAGCTGTTTTTT,CASSFKRGLMNTGELFF
NA,TRBD1,TRBV4-3,TRBJ1-2,TGCGCCAGCAGCCAAGTTTCGGGACAGGGTGGCTACACCTTC,CASSQVSGQGGYTF
NA,TRBD1,TRBV4-3,TRBJ1-2,TGCGCCAGCAGCCCCCCCAGACAGGGGTTGGCTAACTATGGCTACACCTTC,CASSPPRQGLANYGYTF
once,TRBD1,TRBV4-1,TRBJ2-2,TGCGCCAGCAGCCAGACTTCGGGACAGGCGAACACCGGGGAGCTGTTTTTT,CASSQTSGQANTGELFF
once,NA,TRBV1,TRBJ2-1,TGCACCAGCAGCCAAGCTCGACAGGGGATGAACAATGAGCAGTTCTTC,CTSSQARQGMNNEQFF
NA,TRBD2,TRBV5-1,TRBJ2-1,TGCGCCAGCAGCGTGGGACTAGCGGGAGGCCTGAGCTCCTACAATGAGCAGTTCTTC,CASSVGLAGGLSSYNEQFF
NA,TRBD2,TRBV27,TRBJ2-1,TGTGCCAGCAGTCCCCCGTTGGTAGCGGGACTGGATGAGCAGTTCTTC,CASSPPLVAGLDEQFF
NA,TRBD2,TRBV11-3,TRBJ2-2,TGTGCCAGCAGCTCCGGGACTAGCGGAACCGGGGAGCTGTTTTTT,CASSSGTSGTGELFF
NA,NA,TRBV7-2,TRBJ2-7,TGTGCCAGCAGCTTAGATCGTAGCGGACTATCCTACGAGCAGTACTTC,CASSLDRSGLSYEQYF
NA,NA,TRBV7-9,TRBJ2-1,TGTGCCAGCAGCTTAGCGAGGGTCAATGAGCAGTTCTTC,CASSLARVNEQFF
NA,NA,TRBV6-2/TRBV6-3,TRBJ2-7,TGTGCCAGCAGTTATTTTGCGGGGCGCTACGAGCAGTACTTC,CASSYFAGRYEQYF
NA,TRBD2,TRBV7-2,TRBJ2-2,TGTGCCAGCAGCTTAGTAGGTGGAGCGGGGCTCACCGGGGAGCTGTTTTTT,CASSLVGGAGLTGELFF
NA,TRBD1,TRBV7-2,TRBJ2-4,TGTGCCAGCAGCTTAGCCCCAGGGACAGGCTTCCGGTTAGCCAAAAACATTCAGTACTTC,CASSLAPGTGFRLAKNIQYF
NA,TRBD1,TRBV18,TRBJ1-2,TGTGCCAGCTCACCCGGACAGGGAGGATTTAGCTATGGCTACACCTTC,CASSPGQGGFSYGYTF